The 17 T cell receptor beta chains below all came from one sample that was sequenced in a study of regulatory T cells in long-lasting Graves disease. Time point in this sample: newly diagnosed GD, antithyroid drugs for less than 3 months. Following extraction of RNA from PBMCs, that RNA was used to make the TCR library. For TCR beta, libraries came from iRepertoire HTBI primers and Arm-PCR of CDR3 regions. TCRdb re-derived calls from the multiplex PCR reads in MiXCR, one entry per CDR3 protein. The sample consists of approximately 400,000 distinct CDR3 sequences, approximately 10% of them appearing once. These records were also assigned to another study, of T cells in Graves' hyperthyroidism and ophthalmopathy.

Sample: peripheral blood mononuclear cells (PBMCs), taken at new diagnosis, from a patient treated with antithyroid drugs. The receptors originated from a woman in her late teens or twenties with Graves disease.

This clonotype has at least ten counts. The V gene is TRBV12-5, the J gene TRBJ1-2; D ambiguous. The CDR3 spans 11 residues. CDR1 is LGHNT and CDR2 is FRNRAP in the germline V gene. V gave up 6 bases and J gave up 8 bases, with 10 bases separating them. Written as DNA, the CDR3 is TGTGCTAGTGGCATGGACGGCGGCTACACCTTC. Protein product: CASGMDGGYTF. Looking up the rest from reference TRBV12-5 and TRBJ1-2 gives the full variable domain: DARVTQTPRHKVTEMGQEVTMRCQPILGHNTVFWYRQTMMQGLELLAYFRNRAPLDDSGMPKDRFSAEMPDATLATLKIQPSEPRDSAVYFCASGMDGGYTFGSGTRLTVV.

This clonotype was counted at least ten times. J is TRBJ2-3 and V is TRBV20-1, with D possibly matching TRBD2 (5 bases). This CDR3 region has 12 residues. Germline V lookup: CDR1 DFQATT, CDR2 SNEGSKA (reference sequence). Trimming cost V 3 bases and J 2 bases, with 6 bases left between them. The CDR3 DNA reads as TGCAGTGCTAGTCTAGCCACAGATACGCAGTATTTT. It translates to CSASLATDTQYF.

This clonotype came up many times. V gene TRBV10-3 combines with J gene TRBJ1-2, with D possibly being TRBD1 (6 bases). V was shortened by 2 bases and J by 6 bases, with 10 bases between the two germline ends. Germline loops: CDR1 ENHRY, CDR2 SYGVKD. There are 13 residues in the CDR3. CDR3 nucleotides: TGTGCCATCAGTGAGAGGCAGGGGAATGGCTACACCTTC. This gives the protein CAISERQGNGYTF.

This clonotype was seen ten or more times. DNA of the CDR3: TGTGCCAGCAGTTACAGGTCTTCAGACGGCTACACCTTC. Its protein product is CASSYRSSDGYTF. This sequence joins TRBV6-5 and TRBJ1-2; no definite D call. Trimming pared 2 bases from V and 8 bases from J, leaving 12 bases between. The CDR3 sequence is 13 residues long. Germline V gives CDR1 MNHEY, CDR2 SVGAGI.

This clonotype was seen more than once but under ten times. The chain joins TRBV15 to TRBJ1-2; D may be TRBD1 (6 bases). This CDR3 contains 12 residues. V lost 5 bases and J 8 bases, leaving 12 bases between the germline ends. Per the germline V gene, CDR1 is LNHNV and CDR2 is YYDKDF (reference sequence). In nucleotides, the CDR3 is TGTGCCACCAGCCCCACGGGGGCGGGCTACACCTTC. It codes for CATSPTGAGYTF.

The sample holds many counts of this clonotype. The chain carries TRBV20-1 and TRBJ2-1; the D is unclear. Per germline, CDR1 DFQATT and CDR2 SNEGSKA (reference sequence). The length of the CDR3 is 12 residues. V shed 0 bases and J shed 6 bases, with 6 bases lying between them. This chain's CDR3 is CSARDLGNEQFF. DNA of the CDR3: TGCAGTGCTAGAGATTTGGGCAATGAGCAGTTCTTC.

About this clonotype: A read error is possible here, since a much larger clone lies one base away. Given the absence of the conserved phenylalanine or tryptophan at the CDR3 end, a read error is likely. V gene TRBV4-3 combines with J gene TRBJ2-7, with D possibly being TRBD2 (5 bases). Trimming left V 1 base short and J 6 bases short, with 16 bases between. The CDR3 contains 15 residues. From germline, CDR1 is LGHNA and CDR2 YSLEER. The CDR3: CASSQGHGVVREQYL. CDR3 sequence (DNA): TGCGCCAGCAGCCAAGGTCACGGGGTGGTTCGCGAGCAGTACTTG.

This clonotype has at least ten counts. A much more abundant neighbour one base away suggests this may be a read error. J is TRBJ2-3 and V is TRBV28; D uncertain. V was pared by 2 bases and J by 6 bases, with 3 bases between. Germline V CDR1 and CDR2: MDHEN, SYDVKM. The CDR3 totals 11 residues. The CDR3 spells CASSLPDTQYF. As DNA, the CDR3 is TGTGCCAGCAGTTTACCGGATACGCAGTATTTT.

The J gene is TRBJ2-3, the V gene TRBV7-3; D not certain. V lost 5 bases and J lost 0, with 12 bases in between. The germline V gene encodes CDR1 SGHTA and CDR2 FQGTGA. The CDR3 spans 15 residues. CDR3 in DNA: TGTGCCAGCAGCCTCTCCGGGCCTAGCACAGATACGCAGTATTTT. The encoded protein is CASSLSGPSTDTQYF.

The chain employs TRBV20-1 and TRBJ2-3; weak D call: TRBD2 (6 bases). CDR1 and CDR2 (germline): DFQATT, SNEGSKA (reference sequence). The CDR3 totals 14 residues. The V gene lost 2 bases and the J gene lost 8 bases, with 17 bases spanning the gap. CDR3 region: CSARPRETLGTQYF. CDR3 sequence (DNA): TGCAGTGCTAGACCCCGGGAGACCTTGGGTACGCAGTATTTT.

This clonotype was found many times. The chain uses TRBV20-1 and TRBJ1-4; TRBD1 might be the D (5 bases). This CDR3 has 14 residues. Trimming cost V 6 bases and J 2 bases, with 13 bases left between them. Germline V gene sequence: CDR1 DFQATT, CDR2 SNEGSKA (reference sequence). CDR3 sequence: CSASGDGTNEKLFF. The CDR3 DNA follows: TGCAGTGCAAGCGGGGACGGGACTAATGAAAAACTGTTTTTT.

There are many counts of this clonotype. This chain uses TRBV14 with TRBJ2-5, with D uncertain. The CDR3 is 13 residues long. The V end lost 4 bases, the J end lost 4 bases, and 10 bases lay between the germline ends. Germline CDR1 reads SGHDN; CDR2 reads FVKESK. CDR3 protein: CASSRARRETQYF. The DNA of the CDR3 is TGTGCCAGCAGCCGGGCCCGACGAGAGACCCAGTACTTC.

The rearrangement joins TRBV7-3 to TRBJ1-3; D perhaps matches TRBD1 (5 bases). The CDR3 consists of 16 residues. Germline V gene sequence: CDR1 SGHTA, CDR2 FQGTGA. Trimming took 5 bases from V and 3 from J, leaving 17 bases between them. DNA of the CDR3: TGTGCCAGCAGCCCCGATGGCAGGGTTTATGGAAACACCATATATTTT. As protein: CASSPDGRVYGNTIYF.

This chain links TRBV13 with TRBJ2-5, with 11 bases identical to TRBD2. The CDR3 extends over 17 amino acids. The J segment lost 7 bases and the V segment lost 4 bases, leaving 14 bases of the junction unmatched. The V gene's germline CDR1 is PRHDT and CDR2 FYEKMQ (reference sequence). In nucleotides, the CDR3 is TGTGCCAGCAGCTCTCCACGACTAGCGGGATGGGAAGGGACCCAGTACTTC. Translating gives CASSSPRLAGWEGTQYF.

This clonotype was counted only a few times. CDR3 sequence: CASSPIPSGSGGTDTQYF. Here the CDR3 DNA reads TGTGCCAGCAGTCCAATCCCTAGCGGGAGCGGCGGGACAGATACGCAGTATTTT. The chain carries TRBV6-1 and TRBJ2-3, with 10 bases fitting TRBD2. The CDR3 covers 18 residues. Germline values: CDR1 MNHNS, CDR2 SASEGT. V shed 5 bases, J shed 3 bases, and the junction held 14 bases outside the gene matches.

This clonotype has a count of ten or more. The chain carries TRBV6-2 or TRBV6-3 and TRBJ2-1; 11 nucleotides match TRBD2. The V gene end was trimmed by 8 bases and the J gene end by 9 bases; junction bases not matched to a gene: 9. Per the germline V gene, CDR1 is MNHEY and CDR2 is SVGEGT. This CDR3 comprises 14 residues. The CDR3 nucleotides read TGTGCCAGCGGTTTAGCGGGGGGGCCTGGTGAGCAGTTCTTC. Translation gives CASGLAGGPGEQFF.

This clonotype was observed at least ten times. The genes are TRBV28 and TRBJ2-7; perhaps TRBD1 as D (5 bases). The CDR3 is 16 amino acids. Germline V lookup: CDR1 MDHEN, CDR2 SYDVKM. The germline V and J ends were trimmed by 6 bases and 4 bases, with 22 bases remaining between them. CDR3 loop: CASSRSKGSNLYEQYF. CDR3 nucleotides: TGTGCCAGCAGCCGAAGTAAGGGGTCTAACCTTTACGAGCAGTACTTC.